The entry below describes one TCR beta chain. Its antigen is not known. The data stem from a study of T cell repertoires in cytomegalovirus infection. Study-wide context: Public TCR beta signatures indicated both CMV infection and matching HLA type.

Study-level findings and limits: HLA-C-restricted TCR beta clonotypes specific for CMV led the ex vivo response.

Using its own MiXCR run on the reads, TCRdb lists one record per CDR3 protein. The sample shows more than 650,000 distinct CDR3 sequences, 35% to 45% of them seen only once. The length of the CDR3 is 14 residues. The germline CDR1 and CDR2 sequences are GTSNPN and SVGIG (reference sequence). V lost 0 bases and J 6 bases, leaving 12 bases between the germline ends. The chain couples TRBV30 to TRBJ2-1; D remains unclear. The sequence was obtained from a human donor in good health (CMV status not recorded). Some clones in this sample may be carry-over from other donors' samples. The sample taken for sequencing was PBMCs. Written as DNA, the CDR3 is TGTGCCTGGAGTGTACCCTACCTCGCCAATGAGCAGTTCTTC. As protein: CAWSVPYLANEQFF.